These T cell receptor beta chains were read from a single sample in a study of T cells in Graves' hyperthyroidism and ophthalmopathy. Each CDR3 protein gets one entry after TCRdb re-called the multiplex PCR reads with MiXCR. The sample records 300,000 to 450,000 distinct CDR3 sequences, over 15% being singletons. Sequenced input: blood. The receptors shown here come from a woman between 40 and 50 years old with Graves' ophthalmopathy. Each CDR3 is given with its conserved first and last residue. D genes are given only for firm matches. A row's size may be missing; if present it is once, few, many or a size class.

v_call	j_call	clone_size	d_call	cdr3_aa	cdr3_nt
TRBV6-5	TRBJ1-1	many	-	CASSYTRTTEAFF	TGTGCCAGCAGTTATACGAGGACCACTGAAGCTTTCTTT
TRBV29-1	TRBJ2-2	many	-	CSVGLTGELFF	TGCAGCGTCGGTCTGACCGGGGAACTGTTTTTT
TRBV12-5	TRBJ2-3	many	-	CASGRDTSDTQYF	TGTGCTAGTGGTAGGGACACCTCAGATACGCAGTATTTT
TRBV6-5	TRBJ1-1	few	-	CASSYRTAMNTEAFF	TGTGCCAGCAGTTACCGGACAGCCATGAACACTGAAGCTTTCTTT
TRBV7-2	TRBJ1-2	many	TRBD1	CAKRDRGNYGYTF	TGTGCCAAGCGAGACAGGGGTAACTATGGCTACACCTTC
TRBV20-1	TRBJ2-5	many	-	CSARVPRDWYQETQYF	TGCAGTGCTAGAGTGCCCAGAGATTGGTACCAAGAGACCCAGTACTTC
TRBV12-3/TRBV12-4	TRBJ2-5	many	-	CASSSRGYGETQYF	TGTGCCAGCAGTTCCAGGGGTTATGGAGAGACCCAGTACTTC
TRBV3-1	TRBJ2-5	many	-	CASSQGRVQETQYF	TGTGCCAGCAGCCAAGGACGGGTTCAAGAGACCCAGTACTTC
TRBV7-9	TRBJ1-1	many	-	CASSDRTQGPSEAFF	TGTGCCAGCAGCGATCGAACACAGGGACCGAGTGAAGCTTTCTTT
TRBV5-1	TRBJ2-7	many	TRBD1	CASRRDSLTYEQYF	TGCGCCAGCAGAAGGGACAGCCTGACTTACGAGCAGTACTTC
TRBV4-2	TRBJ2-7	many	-	CASSQVAAGHHEQYF	TGTGCCAGCAGCCAAGTTGCGGCGGGACACCACGAGCAGTACTTC
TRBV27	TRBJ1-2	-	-	CASSSGHGYGYGYTF	TGTGCCAGCAGTTCGGGCCATGGTTACGGCTATGGCTACACCTTC
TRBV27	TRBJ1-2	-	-	CASSPQIGGIFGYNF	TGTGCCAGCAGTCCGCAGATAGGGGGTATCTTTGGCTACAACTTC
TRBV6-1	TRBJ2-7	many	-	CASSEGPRAYEQYF	TGTGCCAGCAGTGAAGGTCCCAGGGCCTACGAGCAGTACTTC
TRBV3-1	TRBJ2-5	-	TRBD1	CASSAIGTVEGTQYF	TGTGCCAGCAGCGCCATCGGGACAGTCGAGGGGACCCAGTACTTC
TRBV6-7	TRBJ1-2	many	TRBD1	CASSYPRDRVIYGYTF	TGTGCCAGCAGTTACCCCCGGGACAGGGTTATCTATGGCTACACCTTC
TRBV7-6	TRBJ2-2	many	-	CASSPSLGIGELFF	TGTGCCAGCAGCCCGTCACTAGGTATCGGGGAGCTGTTTTTT
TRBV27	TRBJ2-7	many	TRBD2	CASSVTSGSLSEQYF	TGTGCCAGCAGTGTGACTAGCGGGAGTCTTAGCGAGCAGTACTTC
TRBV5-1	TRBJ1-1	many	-	CASSSTGNTEAFF	TGTGCCAGCAGTTCAACAGGGAACACTGAAGCTTTCTTT
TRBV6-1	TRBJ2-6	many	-	CASSEQGTAHSGANVLTF	TGTGCCAGCAGTGAACAGGGTACGGCCCACTCTGGGGCCAACGTCCTGACTTTC
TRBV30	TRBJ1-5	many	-	CAWSEGNRQPQHF	TGTGCCTGGAGTGAGGGGAATCGTCAGCCCCAGCATTTT
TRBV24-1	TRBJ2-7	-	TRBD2	CATSDRLAGVYEQYF	TGTGCCACCAGTGATCGACTAGCGGGAGTGTACGAGCAGTACTTC
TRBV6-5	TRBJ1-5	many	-	CASSSERVREPQHF	TGTGCCAGCAGTTCGGAAAGGGTGAGGGAGCCCCAGCATTTT
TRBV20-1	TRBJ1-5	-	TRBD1	CSAMTGGSGQPQHF	TGCAGTGCTATGACAGGGGGCAGCGGTCAGCCCCAGCATTTT
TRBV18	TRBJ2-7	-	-	CASSPVYSEQYF	TGTGCCAGCTCACCAGTCTACTCCGAGCAGTACTTC
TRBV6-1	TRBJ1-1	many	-	CASSEYTEAFF	TGTGCCAGCAGCGAATACACTGAAGCTTTCTTT
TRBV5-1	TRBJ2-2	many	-	CASSLGKDTGELFF	TGCGCCAGCAGCTTAGGTAAGGACACCGGGGAGCTGTTTTTT
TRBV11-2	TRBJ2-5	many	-	CASSLESGSGETQYF	TGTGCCAGCAGCTTAGAGTCAGGGAGTGGGGAGACCCAGTACTTC
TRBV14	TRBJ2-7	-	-	CASSPLQGPRHEQYF	TGTGCCAGCAGTCCCCTACAGGGTCCGCGACACGAGCAGTACTTC
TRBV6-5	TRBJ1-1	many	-	CASSFRVGTEAFF	TGTGCCAGCAGTTTCAGGGTCGGGACTGAAGCTTTCTTT
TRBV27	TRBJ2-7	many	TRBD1	CASRTGFYEQYF	TGTGCCAGCAGGACAGGGTTCTACGAGCAGTACTTC
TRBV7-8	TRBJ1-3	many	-	CASSLVLRNGNTIYF	TGTGCCAGCAGCTTAGTGTTGCGCAACGGAAACACCATATATTTT
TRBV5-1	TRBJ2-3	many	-	CASLKGPGTDTQYF	TGCGCCAGCTTGAAAGGGCCGGGCACAGATACGCAGTATTTT
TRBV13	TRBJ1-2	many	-	CASSSSGPEGGYTF	TGTGCCAGCAGCTCCTCAGGGCCCGAGGGTGGCTACACCTTC
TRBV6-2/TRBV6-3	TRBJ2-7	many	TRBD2	CASSLERESTYEQYF	TGTGCCAGCAGTTTGGAGCGGGAGAGCACATACGAGCAGTACTTC
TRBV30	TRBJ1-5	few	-	CAWGKGGGGQPQHF	TGTGCCTGGGGGAAAGGCGGGGGAGGTCAGCCCCAGCATTTT
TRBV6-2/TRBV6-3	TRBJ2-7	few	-	CASSLDRDLAWEQYF	TGTGCCAGCAGTCTAGACCGGGACTTAGCGTGGGAGCAGTACTTC
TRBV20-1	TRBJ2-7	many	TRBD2	CSAELAGRREQYF	TGCAGTGCCGAACTAGCGGGGAGGAGAGAGCAGTACTTC
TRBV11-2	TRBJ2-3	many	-	CASSFNPSDTQYF	TGTGCCAGCAGCTTTAATCCCTCAGATACGCAGTATTTT
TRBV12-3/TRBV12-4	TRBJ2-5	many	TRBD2	CASSLTGGVGLETQYF	TGTGCCAGCAGTTTAACGGGAGGGGTAGGTTTGGAGACCCAGTACTTC
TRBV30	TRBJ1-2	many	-	CAWSTGEGYGYTF	TGTGCCTGGAGCACAGGCGAGGGCTATGGCTACACCTTC
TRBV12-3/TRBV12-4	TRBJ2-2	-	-	CASSFFGPNTGELFF	TGTGCCAGCAGTTTCTTTGGACCGAACACCGGGGAGCTGTTTTTT
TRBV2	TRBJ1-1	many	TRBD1	CASSETLQGDTEAFF	TGTGCCAGCAGTGAGACGTTACAGGGGGACACTGAAGCTTTCTTT
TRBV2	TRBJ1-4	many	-	CASSEIGQGSEKLFF	TGTGCCAGCAGTGAGATCGGCCAGGGTAGTGAAAAACTGTTTTTT
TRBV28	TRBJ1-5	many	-	CASSLLGGQPQHF	TGTGCCAGCAGTTTATTGGGCGGTCAGCCCCAGCATTTT
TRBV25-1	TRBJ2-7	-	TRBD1	CASSDPWTGDEQYF	TGTGCCAGCAGTGACCCATGGACAGGTGACGAGCAGTACTTC
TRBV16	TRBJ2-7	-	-	CASSPRTPYYEQYF	TGTGCCAGCAGCCCTCGAACCCCTTACTACGAGCAGTACTTC
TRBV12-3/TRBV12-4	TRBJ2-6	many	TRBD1	CASSRQGTGANVLTF	TGTGCCAGCAGCCGACAGGGGACTGGGGCCAACGTCCTGACTTTC
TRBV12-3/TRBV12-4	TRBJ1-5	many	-	CASSLGRGSYSNQPQHF	TGTGCCAGCAGTTTAGGCAGGGGATCTTATAGCAATCAGCCCCAGCATTTT